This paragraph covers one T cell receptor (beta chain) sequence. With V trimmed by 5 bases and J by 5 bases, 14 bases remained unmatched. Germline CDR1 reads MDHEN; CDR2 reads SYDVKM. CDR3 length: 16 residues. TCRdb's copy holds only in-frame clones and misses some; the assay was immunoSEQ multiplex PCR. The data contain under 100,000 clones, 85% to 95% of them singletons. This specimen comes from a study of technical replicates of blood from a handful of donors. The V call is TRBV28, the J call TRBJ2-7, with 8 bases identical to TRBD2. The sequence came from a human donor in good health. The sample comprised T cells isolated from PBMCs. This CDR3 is CASSPHQSGSGNEQYF. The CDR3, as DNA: TGTGCCAGCAGTCCCCATCAGAGCGGGAGCGGGAACGAGCAGTACTTC.